The text below deals with one T cell receptor (beta chain). The data were obtained in a study of blood T cell repertoires in COVID-19. Study overall: Acute and convalescent COVID-19 specimens originated in the United States, Italy and Spain.

Original processing methods: Estimates of nucleated cell counts were drawn from the amplification of reference gene primers. Repertoires were generated with immunoSEQ multiplex PCR, while TCRdb's copy carries only in-frame clones and drops some. Clone size and the V and J calls come from that table; the DNA yielded D and trimming. The sample records more than 400,000 clones, 90% being singletons. CDR1 is SEHNR, CDR2 FQNEAQ, per germline (reference sequence). The CDR3 consists of 16 residues. The V and J ends lost 0 bases and 4 bases respectively, with 13 bases between them. V is TRBV7-9 and J is TRBJ1-3; D uncertain. The sample consisted of PBMCs or T cells enriched from blood (not recorded which). This receptor was taken from a man between 18 and 29 years old who had recovered from COVID-19. The CDR3 nucleotides read TGTGCCAGCAGCTTAGCGATCAGGCTAGCCGGAAACACCATATATTTT. This codes for CASSLAIRLAGNTIYF.